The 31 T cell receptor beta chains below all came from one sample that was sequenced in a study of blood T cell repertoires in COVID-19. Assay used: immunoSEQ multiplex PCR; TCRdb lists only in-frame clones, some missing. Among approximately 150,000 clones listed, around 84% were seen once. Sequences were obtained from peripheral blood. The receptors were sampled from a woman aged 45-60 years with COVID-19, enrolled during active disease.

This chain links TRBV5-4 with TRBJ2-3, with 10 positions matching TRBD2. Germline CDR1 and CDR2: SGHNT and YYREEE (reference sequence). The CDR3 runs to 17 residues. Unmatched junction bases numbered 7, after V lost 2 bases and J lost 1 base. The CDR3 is CASSLSGGGGGTDTQYF. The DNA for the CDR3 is TGTGCCAGCAGCTTAAGCGGGGGGGGTGGAGGCACAGATACGCAGTATTTT.

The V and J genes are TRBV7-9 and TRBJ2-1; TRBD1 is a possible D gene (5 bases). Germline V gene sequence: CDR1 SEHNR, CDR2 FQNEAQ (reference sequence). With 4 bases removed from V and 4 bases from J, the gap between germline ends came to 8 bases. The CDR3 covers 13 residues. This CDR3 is CASSSGNYNEQFF. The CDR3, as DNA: TGTGCCAGCAGCTCAGGGAATTACAATGAGCAGTTCTTC.

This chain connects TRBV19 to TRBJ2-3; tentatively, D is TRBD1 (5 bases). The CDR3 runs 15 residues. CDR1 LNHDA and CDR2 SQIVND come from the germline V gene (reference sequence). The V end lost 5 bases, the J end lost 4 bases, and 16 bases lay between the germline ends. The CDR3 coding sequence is TGTGCCAGTAGTGGGGCGAAACGCGAGGCAGATACGCAGTATTTT. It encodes CASSGAKREADTQYF.

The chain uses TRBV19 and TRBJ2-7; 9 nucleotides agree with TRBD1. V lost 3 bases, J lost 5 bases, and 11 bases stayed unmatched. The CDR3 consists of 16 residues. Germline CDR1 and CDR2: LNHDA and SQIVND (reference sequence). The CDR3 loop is CASSMGFVTGGHEQYF. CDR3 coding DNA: TGTGCCAGTAGTATGGGCTTCGTAACAGGGGGCCACGAGCAGTACTTC.

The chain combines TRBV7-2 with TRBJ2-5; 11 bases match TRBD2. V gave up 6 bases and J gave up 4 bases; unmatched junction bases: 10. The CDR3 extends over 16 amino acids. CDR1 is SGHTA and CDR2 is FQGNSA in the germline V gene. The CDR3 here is CASSSYRLAGLETQYF. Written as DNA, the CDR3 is TGTGCCAGCAGTTCCTACCGACTAGCGGGGTTAGAGACCCAGTACTTC.

Here the CDR3 DNA reads TGCGCCAGCAGCCAGGGACTAGCCGTCTACGAGCAGTACTTC. Residues: CASSQGLAVYEQYF. The chain links TRBV4-3 to TRBJ2-7; 9 positions agree with TRBD2. V shed 3 bases and J 3 bases; nucleotides not matched to a gene: 3. The CDR3 runs 14 residues. Germline V gene data show CDR1 as LGHNA and CDR2 as YSLEER.

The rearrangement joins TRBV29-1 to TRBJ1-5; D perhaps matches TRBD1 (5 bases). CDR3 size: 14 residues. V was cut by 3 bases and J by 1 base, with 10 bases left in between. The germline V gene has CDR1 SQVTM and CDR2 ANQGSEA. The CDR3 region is CSVEVAGSNQPQHF. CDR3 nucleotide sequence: TGCAGCGTTGAGGTCGCAGGGAGCAATCAGCCCCAGCATTTT.

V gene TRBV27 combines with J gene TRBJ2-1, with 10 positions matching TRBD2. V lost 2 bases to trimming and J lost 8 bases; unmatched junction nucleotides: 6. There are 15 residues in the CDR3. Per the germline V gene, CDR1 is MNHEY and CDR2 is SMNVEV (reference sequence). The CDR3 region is CASSLQLAGNHEQFF. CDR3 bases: TGTGCCAGCAGTTTACAACTAGCGGGGAACCATGAGCAGTTCTTC.

The CDR3 loop is CASSLRGGSGYTF. The CDR3 region has the DNA TGCGCCAGCAGCCTAAGGGGGGGATCTGGCTACACCTTC. The chain combines TRBV23-1 with TRBJ1-2, with D perhaps matching TRBD1 (6 bases). TRBV23-1 is classed as an ORF, of uncertain function. Trimming removed 6 bases from V and 7 bases from J, with 15 bases in between. This CDR3 is built from 13 residues.

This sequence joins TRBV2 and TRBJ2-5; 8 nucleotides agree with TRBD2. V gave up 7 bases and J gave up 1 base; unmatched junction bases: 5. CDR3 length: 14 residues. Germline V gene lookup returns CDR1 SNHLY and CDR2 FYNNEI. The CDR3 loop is CASNPTSAQETQYF. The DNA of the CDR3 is TGTGCCAGCAACCCGACTAGCGCCCAAGAGACCCAGTACTTC. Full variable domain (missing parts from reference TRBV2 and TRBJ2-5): EPEVTQTPSHQVTQMGQEVILRCVPISNHLYFYWYRQILGQKVEFLVSFYNNEISEKSEIFDDQFSVERPDGSNFTLKIRSTKLEDSAMYFCASNPTSAQETQYFGPGTRLLVL.

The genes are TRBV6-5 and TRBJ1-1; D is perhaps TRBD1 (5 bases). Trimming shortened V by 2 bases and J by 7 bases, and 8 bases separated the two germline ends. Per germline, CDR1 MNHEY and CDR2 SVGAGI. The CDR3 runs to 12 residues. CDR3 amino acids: CASSYPGGEAFF. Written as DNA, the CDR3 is TGTGCCAGCAGTTACCCGGGGGGTGAAGCTTTCTTT.

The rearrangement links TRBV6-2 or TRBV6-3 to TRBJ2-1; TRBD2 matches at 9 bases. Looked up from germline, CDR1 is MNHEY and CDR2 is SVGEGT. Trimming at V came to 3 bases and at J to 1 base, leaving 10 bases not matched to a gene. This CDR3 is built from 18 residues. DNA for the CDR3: TGTGCCAGCAGTTATCCCCCGGGTAGCGGGGGTTCCTACAATGAGCAGTTCTTC. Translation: CASSYPPGSGGSYNEQFF.

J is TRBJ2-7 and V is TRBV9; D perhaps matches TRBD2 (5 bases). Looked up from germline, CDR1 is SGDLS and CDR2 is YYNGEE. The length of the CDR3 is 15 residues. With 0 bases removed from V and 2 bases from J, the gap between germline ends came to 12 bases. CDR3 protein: CASSVAVGSAYEQYF. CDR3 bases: TGTGCCAGCAGCGTAGCAGTGGGGAGTGCCTACGAGCAGTACTTC. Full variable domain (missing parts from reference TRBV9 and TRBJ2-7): DSGVTQTPKHLITATGQRVTLRCSPRSGDLSVYWYQQSLDQGLQFLIQYYNGEERAKGNILERFSAQQFPDLHSELNLSSLELGDSALYFCASSVAVGSAYEQYFGPGTRLTVT.

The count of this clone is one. CDR3 sequence: CARDRQGTSTGELFF. CDR3 in DNA: TGTGCCAGGGATCGACAGGGGACGTCCACCGGGGAGCTGTTTTTT. The chain carries TRBV19 and TRBJ2-2, with 8 bases that match TRBD1. Trimming at V came to 9 bases and at J to 4 bases, leaving 10 bases not matched to a gene. CDR3 length: 15 amino acids. Germline V CDR1 and CDR2: LNHDA, SQIVND (reference sequence). Variable domain in full (rest from reference TRBV19 and TRBJ2-2): DGGITQSPKYLFRKEGQNVTLSCEQNLNHDAMYWYRQDPGQGLRLIYYSQIVNDFQKGDIAEGYSVSREKKESFPLTVTSAQKNPTAFYLCARDRQGTSTGELFFGEGSRLTVL.

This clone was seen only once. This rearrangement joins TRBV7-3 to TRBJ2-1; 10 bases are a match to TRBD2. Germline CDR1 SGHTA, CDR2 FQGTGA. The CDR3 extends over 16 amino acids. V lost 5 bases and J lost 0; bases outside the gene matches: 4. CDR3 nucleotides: TGTGCCAGCAGCCCCCGACTAGCGGGCTCCTACAATGAGCAGTTCTTC. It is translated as CASSPRLAGSYNEQFF.

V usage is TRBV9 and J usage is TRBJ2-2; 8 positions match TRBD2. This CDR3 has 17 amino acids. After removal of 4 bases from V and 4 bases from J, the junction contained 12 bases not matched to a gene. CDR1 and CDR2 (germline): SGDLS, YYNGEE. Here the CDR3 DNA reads TGTGCCAGCAGCTCCCGACCTGGCGGGGGGCGCACCGGGGAGCTGTTTTTT. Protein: CASSSRPGGGRTGELFF.

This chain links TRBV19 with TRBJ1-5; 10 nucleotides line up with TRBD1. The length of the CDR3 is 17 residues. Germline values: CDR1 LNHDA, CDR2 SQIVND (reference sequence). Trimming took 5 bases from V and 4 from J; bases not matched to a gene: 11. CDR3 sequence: CASSSSTGTGVNQPQHF. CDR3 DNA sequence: TGTGCCAGTAGTTCATCTACCGGGACAGGGGTTAATCAGCCCCAGCATTTT.

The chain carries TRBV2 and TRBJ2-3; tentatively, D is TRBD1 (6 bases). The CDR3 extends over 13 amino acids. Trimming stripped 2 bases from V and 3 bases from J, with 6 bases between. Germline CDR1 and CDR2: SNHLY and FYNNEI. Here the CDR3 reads CASSEQGTDTQYF. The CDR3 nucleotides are TGTGCCAGCAGTGAACAGGGGACAGATACGCAGTATTTT. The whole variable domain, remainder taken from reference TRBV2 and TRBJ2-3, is EPEVTQTPSHQVTQMGQEVILRCVPISNHLYFYWYRQILGQKVEFLVSFYNNEISEKSEIFDDQFSVERPDGSNFTLKIRSTKLEDSAMYFCASSEQGTDTQYFGPGTRLTVL.

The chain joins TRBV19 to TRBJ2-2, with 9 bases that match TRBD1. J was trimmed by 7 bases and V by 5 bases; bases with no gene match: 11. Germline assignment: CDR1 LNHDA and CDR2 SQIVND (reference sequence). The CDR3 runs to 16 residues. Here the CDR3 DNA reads TGTGCCAGTAGTCCACCGGGACAGGGTCTTGTCGGGGAGCTGTTTTTT. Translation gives CASSPPGQGLVGELFF.

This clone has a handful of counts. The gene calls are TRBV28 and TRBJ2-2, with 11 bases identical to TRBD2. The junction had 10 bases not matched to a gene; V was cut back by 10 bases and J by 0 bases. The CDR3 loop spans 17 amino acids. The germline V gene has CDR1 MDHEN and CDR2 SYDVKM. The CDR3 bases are TGTGCCACCGAACTAGCGGGGGCACAGTCGAACACCGGGGAGCTGTTTTTT. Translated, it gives CATELAGAQSNTGELFF.

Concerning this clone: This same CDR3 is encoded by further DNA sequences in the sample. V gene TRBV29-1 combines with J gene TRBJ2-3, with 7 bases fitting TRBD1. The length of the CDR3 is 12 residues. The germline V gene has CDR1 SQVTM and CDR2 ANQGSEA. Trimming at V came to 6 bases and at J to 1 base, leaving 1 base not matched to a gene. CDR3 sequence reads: CSVDRGTDTQYF. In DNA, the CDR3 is TGCAGCGTCGACAGGGGCACAGATACGCAGTATTTT.

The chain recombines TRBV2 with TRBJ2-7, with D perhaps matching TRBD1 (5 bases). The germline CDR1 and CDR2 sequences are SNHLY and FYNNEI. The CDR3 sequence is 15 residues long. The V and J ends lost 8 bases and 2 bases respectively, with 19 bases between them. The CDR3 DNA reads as TGTGCCAGCCGAAAAGGGGTTGGCCCTGCCTACGAGCAGTACTTC. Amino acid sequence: CASRKGVGPAYEQYF. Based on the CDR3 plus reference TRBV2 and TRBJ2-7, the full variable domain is EPEVTQTPSHQVTQMGQEVILRCVPISNHLYFYWYRQILGQKVEFLVSFYNNEISEKSEIFDDQFSVERPDGSNFTLKIRSTKLEDSAMYFCASRKGVGPAYEQYFGPGTRLTVT.

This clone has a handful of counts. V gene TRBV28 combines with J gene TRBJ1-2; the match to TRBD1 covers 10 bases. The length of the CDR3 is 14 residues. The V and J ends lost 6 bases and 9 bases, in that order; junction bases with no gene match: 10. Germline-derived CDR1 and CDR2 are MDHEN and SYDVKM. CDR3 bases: TGTGCCAGCAGGCCCGGGACAGGGGATTATCGCTACACCTTC. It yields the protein CASRPGTGDYRYTF.

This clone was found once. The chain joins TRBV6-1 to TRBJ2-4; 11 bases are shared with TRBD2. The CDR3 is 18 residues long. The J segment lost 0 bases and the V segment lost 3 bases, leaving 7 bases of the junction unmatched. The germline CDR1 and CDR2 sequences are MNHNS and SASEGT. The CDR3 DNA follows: TGTGCCAGCAGTGAGGCCCCTACTAGCGGGGGAGCCAAAAACATTCAGTACTTC. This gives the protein CASSEAPTSGGAKNIQYF.

In nucleotides, the CDR3 is TGTGCCAGCTCACCCCTGCAGGGCTTCACAGATACGCAGTATTTT. It yields the protein CASSPLQGFTDTQYF. J is TRBJ2-3 and V is TRBV18; tentatively, D is TRBD1 (5 bases). This CDR3 contains 15 residues. The germline gives CDR1 KGHSH, CDR2 LQKENI. V lost 3 bases and J 2 bases, leaving 12 bases between the germline ends.

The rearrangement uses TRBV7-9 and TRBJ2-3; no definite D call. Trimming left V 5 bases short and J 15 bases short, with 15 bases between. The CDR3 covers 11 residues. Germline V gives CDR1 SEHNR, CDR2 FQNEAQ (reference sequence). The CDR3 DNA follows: TGTGCCAGCAGCCCGCTAGTGGTTGGATATTTT. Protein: CASSPLVVGYF.

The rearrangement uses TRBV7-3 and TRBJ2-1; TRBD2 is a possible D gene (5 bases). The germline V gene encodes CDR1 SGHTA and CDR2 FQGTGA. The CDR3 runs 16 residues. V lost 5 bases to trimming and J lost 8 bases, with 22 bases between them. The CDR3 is CASSPQPGSLSDEQFF. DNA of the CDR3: TGTGCCAGCAGCCCCCAGCCGGGGTCCCTTTCCGATGAGCAGTTCTTC. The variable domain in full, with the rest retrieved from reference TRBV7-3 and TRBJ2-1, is GAGVSQTPSNKVTEKGKYVELRCDPISGHTALYWYRQSLGQGPEFLIYFQGTGAADDSGLPNDRFFAVRPEGSVSTLKIQRTERGDSAVYLCASSPQPGSLSDEQFFGPGTRLTVL.

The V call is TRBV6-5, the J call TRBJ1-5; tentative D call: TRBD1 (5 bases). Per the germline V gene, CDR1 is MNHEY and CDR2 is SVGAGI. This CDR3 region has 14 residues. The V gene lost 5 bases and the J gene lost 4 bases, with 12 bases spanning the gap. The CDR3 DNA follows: TGTGCCAGCAGTATACAGGAACCTAATCAGCCCCAGCATTTT. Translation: CASSIQEPNQPQHF.

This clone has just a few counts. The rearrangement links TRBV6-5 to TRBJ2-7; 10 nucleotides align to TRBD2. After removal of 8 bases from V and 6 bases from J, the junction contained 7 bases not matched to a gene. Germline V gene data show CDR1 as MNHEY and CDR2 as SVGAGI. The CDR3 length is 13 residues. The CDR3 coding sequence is TGTGCCAGCCGCTTAGCGGGGGGCCCCGAGCAGTACTTC. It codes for CASRLAGGPEQYF.

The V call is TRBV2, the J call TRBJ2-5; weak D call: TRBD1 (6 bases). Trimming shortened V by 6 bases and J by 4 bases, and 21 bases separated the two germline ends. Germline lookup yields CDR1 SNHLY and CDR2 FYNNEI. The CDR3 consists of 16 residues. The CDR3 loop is CASRKITGPRGETQYF. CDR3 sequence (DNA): TGTGCCAGCAGGAAAATCACGGGTCCCAGGGGAGAGACCCAGTACTTC. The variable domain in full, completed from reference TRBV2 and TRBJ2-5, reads EPEVTQTPSHQVTQMGQEVILRCVPISNHLYFYWYRQILGQKVEFLVSFYNNEISEKSEIFDDQFSVERPDGSNFTLKIRSTKLEDSAMYFCASRKITGPRGETQYFGPGTRLLVL.

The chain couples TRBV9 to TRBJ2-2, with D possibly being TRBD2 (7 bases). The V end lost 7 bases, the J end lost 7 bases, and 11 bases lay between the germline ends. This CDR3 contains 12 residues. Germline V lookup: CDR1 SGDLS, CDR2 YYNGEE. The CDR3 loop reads CASGGAGGELFF. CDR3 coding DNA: TGTGCCAGCGGGGGGGCCGGCGGGGAGCTGTTTTTT. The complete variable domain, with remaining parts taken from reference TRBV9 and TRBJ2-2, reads DSGVTQTPKHLITATGQRVTLRCSPRSGDLSVYWYQQSLDQGLQFLIQYYNGEERAKGNILERFSAQQFPDLHSELNLSSLELGDSALYFCASGGAGGELFFGEGSRLTVL.